The rows below give T cell receptor beta chains drawn from one sample of a study of T cells in Graves' hyperthyroidism and ophthalmopathy. TCRdb analysed the multiplex PCR reads with MiXCR anew, one entry per CDR3 protein. The sample shows about 350,000 distinct CDR3 sequences, approximately 18% of them seen only once. Sequencing was done on a sample of blood. All receptors derive from a woman in her thirties with Graves' hyperthyroidism that later progressed to Graves' ophthalmopathy. Each CDR3 is given with its conserved first and last residue. The order of the fields is CDR3 length, clone size, V gene, D gene, J gene, CDR3 DNA, CDR3 protein. The D gene is left open where the match is weak. Where a row states a size, it is once, few, many or the class of an expanded clone; other rows omit it.

>15|many|TRBV9|TRBD1|TRBJ1-2
TGTGCCAGCAGCGTGGACAGGGGGGCGCTTGATGGCTACACCTTC
CASSVDRGALDGYTF
>16|many|TRBV7-2|TRBD2|TRBJ2-1
TGTGCCAGCAGCTTACTAGCGGGGGGCTTATACAATGAGCAGTTCTTC
CASSLLAGGLYNEQFF
>14|few|TRBV4-1|-|TRBJ1-1
TGCGCCAGCAGCCAAGTACAGGAGAACACTGAAGCTTTCTTT
CASSQVQENTEAFF
>17|many|TRBV2|TRBD1|TRBJ1-5
TGTGCCAGCAGCGTAGATCCGGGACAGGGGGCTCGTCAGCCCCAGCATTTT
CASSVDPGQGARQPQHF
>14|many|TRBV6-1|-|TRBJ2-5
TGTGCCAGCGCTTGGGCAGGGGGGAAGGAGACCCAGTACTTC
CASAWAGGKETQYF
>15|few|TRBV4-1|-|TRBJ1-2
TGCGCCAGCAGCCTTTCCGGGGGCGCAGACTATGGCTACACCTTC
CASSLSGGADYGYTF
>13|-|TRBV4-1|TRBD2|TRBJ2-7
TGCGCCAGCCAACCGGGAGGTGCAGGCGAGCAGTACTTC
CASQPGGAGEQYF
>16|many|TRBV2|-|TRBJ2-4
TGTGCCAGCAATTATCGGCCCTGGGGTACCAAAAACATTCAGTACTTC
CASNYRPWGTKNIQYF
>13|many|TRBV20-1|TRBD1|TRBJ2-5
TGCAGTGCTAGTAAGGGGGCGCGTGAGACCCAGTACTTC
CSASKGARETQYF
>15|-|TRBV9|TRBD2|TRBJ2-3
TGTGCCAGCAGCCCAAGCGGGGGGGCTGCAGATACGCAGTATTTT
CASSPSGGAADTQYF
>16|many|TRBV20-1|-|TRBJ2-1
TGCAGTGCTAGGGGGCCGGCGGCGGGGCCGAACAATGAGCAGTTCTTC
CSARGPAAGPNNEQFF
>16|few|TRBV5-6|TRBD1|TRBJ1-2
TGTGCCAGCAGCTTGGAGCGGAACAGGGGCTGGTATGGCTACACCTTC
CASSLERNRGWYGYTF
>13|many|TRBV30|TRBD1|TRBJ1-1
TGTGCCTGGAACAGGGGACTGAACACTGAAGCTTTCTTT
CAWNRGLNTEAFF
>11|many|TRBV20-1|-|TRBJ2-3
TGCAGTGCCATTTTAGCGGATACGCAGTATTTT
CSAILADTQYF
>16|many|TRBV28|TRBD1|TRBJ2-5
TGTGCCAGCAGTGCTCCGGGACAGGGGGGGGGAGAGACCCAGTACTTC
CASSAPGQGGGETQYF
>16|-|TRBV7-9|TRBD1|TRBJ2-3
TGTGCCAGCAGTATCCACCGGGACAGGGGTTTAGATACGCAGTATTTT
CASSIHRDRGLDTQYF
>17|few|TRBV5-8|-|TRBJ2-7
TGTGCCAGCGGATCACCTGTTGGGGGGCTCCTTACCTACGAGCAGTACTTC
CASGSPVGGLLTYEQYF
>13|many|TRBV27|-|TRBJ2-7
TGTGCCAGCAGCCCCGACAGTGACTACGAGCAGTACTTC
CASSPDSDYEQYF
>13|many|TRBV9|-|TRBJ1-5
TGTGCCAGCAGCGTAGACGGGCATCAGCCCCAGCATTTT
CASSVDGHQPQHF
>14|few|TRBV15|-|TRBJ2-7
TGTGCCACCAGCAGAGATAGTGGGTCCTACGAGCAGTACTTC
CATSRDSGSYEQYF
>16|many|TRBV5-1|-|TRBJ2-3
TGCGCCAGCAGCTCCCCGGGACACGGCCGGACAGATACGCAGTATTTT
CASSSPGHGRTDTQYF
>14|few|TRBV11-2|-|TRBJ1-2
TGTGCCAGCGAACTTGAGGACAGTAACTATGGCTACACCTTC
CASELEDSNYGYTF
>15|few|TRBV6-1|-|TRBJ2-3
TGTGCCAGCCATCTGTTTGGACAGCTCACAGATACGCAGTATTTT
CASHLFGQLTDTQYF
>13|few|TRBV7-9|-|TRBJ2-7
TGTGCCAGCAGCTCAGGTCCATCCTACGAGCAGTACTTC
CASSSGPSYEQYF